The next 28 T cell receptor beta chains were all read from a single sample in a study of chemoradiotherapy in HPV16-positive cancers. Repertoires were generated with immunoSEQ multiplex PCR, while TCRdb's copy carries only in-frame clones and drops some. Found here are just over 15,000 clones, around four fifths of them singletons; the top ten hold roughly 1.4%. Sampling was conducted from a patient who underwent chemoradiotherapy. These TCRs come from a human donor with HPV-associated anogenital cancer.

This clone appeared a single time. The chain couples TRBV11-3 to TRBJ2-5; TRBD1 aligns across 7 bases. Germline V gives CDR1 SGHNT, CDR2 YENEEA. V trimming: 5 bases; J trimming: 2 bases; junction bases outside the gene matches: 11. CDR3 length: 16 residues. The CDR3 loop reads CASSIRQGEGQETQYF. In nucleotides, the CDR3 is TGTGCCAGCAGCATAAGACAGGGAGAGGGGCAAGAGACCCAGTACTTC.

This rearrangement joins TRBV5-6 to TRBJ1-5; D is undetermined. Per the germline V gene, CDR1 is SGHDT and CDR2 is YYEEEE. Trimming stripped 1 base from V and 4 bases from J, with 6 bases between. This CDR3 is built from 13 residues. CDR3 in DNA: TGTGCCAGCAGCTTGTTGGGTAATCAGCCCCAGCATTTT. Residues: CASSLLGNQPQHF. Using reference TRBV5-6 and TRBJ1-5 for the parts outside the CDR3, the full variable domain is DAGVTQSPTHLIKTRGQQVTLRCSPKSGHDTVSWYQQALGQGPQFIFQYYEEEERQRGNFPDRFSGHQFPNYSSELNVNALLLGDSALYLCASSLLGNQPQHFGDGTRLSIL.

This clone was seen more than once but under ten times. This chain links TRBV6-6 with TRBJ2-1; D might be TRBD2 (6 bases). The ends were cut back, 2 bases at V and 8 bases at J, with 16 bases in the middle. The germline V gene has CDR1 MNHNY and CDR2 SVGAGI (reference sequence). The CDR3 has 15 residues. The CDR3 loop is CASSYGPSADDEQFF. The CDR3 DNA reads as TGTGCCAGCAGTTACGGGCCTAGCGCCGACGATGAGCAGTTCTTC.

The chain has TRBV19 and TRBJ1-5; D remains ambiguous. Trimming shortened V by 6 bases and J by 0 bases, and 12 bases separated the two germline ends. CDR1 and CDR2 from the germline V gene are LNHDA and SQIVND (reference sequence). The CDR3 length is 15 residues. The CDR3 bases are TGTGCCAGTAGCGCAGTATGGGGTAGCAATCAGCCCCAGCATTTT. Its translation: CASSAVWGSNQPQHF.

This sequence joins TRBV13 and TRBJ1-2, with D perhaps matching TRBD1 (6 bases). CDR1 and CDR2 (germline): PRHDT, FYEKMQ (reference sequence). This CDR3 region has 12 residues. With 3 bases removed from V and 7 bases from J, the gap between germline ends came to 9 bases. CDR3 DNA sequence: TGTGCCAGCAGCTTTTCGGGGGCTGGCTACACCTTC. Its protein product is CASSFSGAGYTF.

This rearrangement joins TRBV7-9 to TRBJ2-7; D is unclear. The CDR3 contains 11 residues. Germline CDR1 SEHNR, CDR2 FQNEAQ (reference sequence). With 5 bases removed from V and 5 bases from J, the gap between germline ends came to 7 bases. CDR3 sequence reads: CASSLYNEQYF. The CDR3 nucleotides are TGTGCCAGCAGCCTTTACAACGAGCAGTACTTC.

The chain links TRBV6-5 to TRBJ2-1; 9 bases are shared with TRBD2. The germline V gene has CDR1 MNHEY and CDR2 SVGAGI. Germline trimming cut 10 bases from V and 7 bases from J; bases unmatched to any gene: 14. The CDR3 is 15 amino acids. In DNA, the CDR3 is TGTGCCACTCTCAAGGCGGGGGGGCCGATTAATGAGCAGTTCTTC. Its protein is CATLKAGGPINEQFF.

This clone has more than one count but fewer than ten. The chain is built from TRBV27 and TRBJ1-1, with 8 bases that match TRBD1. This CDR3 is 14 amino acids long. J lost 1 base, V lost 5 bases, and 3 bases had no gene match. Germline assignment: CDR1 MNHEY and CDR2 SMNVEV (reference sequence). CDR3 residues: CASSPDRENTEAFF. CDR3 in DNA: TGTGCCAGCAGTCCGGACAGGGAGAACACTGAAGCTTTCTTT.

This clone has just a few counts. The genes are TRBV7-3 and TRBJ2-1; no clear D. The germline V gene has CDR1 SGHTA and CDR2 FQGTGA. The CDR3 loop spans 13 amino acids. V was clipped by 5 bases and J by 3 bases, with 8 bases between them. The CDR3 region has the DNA TGTGCCAGCAGCCCCCTGGGCTACAATGAGCAGTTCTTC. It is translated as CASSPLGYNEQFF.

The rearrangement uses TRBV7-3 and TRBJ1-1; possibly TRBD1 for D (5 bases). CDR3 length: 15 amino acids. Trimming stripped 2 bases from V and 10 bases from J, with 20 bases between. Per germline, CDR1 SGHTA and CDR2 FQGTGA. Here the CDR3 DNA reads TGTGCCAGCAGCTTAGGGGCCAGCGGGTTTGGGGGAGCTTTCTTT. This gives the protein CASSLGASGFGGAFF.

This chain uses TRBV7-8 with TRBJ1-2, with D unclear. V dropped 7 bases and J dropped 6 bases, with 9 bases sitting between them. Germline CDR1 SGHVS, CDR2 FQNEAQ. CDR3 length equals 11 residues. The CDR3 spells CASTPLDGYTF. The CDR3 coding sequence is TGTGCCAGCACCCCCCTCGATGGCTACACCTTC.

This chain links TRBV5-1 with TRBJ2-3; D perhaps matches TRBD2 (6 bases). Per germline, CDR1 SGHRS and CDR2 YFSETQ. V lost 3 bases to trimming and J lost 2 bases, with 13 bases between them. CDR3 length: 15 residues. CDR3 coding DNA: TGCGCCAGCAGCTCGGGACTCACGAACACAGATACGCAGTATTTT. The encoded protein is CASSSGLTNTDTQYF.

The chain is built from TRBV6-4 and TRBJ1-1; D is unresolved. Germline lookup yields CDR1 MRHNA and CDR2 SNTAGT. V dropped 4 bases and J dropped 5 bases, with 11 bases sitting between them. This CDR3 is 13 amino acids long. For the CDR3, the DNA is TGTGCCAGCAGTGCTGAAGGGAGTACTGAAGCTTTCTTT. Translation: CASSAEGSTEAFF.

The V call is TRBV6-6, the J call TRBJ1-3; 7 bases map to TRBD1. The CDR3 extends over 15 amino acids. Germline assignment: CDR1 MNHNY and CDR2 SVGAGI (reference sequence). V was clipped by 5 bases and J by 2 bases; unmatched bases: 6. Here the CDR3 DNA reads TGTGCCAGCAGTCACACGACAGGGACTGGAAACACCATATATTTT. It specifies CASSHTTGTGNTIYF.

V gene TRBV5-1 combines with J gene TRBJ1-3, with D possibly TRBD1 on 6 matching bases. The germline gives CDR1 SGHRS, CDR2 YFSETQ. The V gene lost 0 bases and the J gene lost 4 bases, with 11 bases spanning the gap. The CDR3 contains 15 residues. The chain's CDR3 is CASSLAGGSGNTIYF. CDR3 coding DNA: TGCGCCAGCAGCTTGGCGGGGGGCTCGGGAAACACCATATATTTT.

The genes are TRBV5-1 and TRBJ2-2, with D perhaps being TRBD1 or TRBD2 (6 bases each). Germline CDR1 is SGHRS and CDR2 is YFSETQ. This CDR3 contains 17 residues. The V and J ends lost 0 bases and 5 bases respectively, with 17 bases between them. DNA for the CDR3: TGCGCCAGCAGCTTGGAACGGGGGCTGGCCGGGACCGGGGAGCTGTTTTTT. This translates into CASSLERGLAGTGELFF.

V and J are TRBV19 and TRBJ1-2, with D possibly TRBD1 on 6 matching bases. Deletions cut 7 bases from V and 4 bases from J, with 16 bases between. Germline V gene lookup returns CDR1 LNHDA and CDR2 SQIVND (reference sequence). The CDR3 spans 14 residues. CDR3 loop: CASTPGQGIYGYTF. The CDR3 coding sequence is TGTGCCAGTACTCCCGGGCAGGGGATCTATGGCTACACCTTC.

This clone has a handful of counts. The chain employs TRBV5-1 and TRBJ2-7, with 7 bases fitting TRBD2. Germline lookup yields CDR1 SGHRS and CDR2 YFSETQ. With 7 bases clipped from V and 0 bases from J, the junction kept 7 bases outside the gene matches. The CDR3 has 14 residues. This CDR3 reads CASSTSAGSYEQYF. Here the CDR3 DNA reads TGCGCCAGCTCCACTAGCGCCGGCTCCTACGAGCAGTACTTC. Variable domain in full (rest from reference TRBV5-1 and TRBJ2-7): KAGVTQTPRYLIKTRGQQVTLSCSPISGHRSVSWYQQTPGQGLQFLFEYFSETQRNKGNFPGRFSGRQFSNSRSEMNVSTLELGDSALYLCASSTSAGSYEQYFGPGTRLTVT.

CDR3 sequence: CASSWTANTGELFF. CDR3 coding DNA: TGTGCCAGCAGCTGGACAGCGAACACCGGGGAGCTGTTTTTT. This chain links TRBV5-4 with TRBJ2-2; D may be TRBD1 (6 bases). The CDR3 loop spans 14 amino acids. Germline V gene data show CDR1 as SGHNT and CDR2 as YYREEE (reference sequence). The V end was cut by 3 bases, the J end by 0 bases, with 6 bases between.

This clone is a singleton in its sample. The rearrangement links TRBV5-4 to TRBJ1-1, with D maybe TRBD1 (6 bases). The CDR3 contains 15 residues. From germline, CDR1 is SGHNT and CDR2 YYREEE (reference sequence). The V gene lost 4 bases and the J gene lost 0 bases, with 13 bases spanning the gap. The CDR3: CASSPPGALNTEAFF. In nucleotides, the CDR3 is TGTGCCAGCAGCCCCCCGGGGGCTCTGAACACTGAAGCTTTCTTT.

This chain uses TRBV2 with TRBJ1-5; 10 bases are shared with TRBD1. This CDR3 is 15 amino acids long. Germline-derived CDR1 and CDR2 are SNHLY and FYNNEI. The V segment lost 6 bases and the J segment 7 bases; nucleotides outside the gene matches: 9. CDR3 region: CASSRDRGLGQPQHF. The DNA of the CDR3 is TGTGCCAGCAGCCGAGACAGGGGGCTGGGCCAGCCCCAGCATTTT.

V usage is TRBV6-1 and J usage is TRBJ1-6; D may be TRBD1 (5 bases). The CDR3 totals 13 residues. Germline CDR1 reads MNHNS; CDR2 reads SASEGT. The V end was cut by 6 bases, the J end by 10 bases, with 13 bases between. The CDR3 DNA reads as TGTGCCAGCAGGGCGTCACCAGGGTCACCCCTCCACTTT. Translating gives CASRASPGSPLHF.

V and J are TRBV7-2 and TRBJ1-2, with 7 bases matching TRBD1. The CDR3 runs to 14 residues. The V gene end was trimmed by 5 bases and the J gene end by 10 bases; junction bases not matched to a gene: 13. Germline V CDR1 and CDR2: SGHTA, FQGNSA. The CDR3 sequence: CASSEHPGQDYYTF. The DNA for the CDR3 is TGTGCCAGCAGCGAGCACCCTGGACAGGACTACTACACCTTC. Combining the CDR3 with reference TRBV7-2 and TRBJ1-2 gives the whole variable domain GAGVSQSPSNKVTEKGKDVELRCDPISGHTALYWYRQSLGQGLEFLIYFQGNSAPDKSGLPSDRFSAERTGGSVSTLTIQRTQQEDSAVYLCASSEHPGQDYYTFGSGTRLTVV.

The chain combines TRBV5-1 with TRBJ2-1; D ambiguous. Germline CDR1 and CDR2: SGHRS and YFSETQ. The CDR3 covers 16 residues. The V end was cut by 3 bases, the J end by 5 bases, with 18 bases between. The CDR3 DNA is TGCGCCAGCAGCTCGGGTACTCTCATCCAGAACAATGAGCAGTTCTTC. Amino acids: CASSSGTLIQNNEQFF.

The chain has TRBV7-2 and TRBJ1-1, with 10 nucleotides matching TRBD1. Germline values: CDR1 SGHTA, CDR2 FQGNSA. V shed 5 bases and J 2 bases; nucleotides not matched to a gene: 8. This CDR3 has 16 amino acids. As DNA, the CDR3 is TGTGCCAGCAGCAAAACCGGGACAGGGGCAAACACTGAAGCTTTCTTT. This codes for CASSKTGTGANTEAFF.

In DNA, the CDR3 is TGTGCCTGGAGTAGGGGGAAGTACGAGCAGTACTTC. It yields the protein CAWSRGKYEQYF. The gene calls are TRBV30 and TRBJ2-7, with D possibly TRBD1 on 6 matching bases. CDR3 length equals 12 residues. The germline CDR1 and CDR2 sequences are GTSNPN and SVGIG (reference sequence). Trimming took off 2 bases at V and 4 bases at J, with 9 bases between the two ends.

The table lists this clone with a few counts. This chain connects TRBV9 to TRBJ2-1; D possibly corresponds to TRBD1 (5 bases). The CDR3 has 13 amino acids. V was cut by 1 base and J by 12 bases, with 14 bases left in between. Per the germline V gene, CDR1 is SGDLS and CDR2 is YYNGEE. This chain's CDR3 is CASSVTEAGRQFF. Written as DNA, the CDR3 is TGTGCCAGCAGCGTAACCGAAGCAGGGCGGCAGTTCTTC.

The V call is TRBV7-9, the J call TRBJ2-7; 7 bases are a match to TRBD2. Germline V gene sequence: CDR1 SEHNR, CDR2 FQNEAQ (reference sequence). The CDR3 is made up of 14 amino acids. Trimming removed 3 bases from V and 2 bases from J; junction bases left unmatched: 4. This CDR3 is CASSLTGGTYEQYF. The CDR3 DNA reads TGTGCCAGCAGCTTGACGGGGGGAACCTACGAGCAGTACTTC.